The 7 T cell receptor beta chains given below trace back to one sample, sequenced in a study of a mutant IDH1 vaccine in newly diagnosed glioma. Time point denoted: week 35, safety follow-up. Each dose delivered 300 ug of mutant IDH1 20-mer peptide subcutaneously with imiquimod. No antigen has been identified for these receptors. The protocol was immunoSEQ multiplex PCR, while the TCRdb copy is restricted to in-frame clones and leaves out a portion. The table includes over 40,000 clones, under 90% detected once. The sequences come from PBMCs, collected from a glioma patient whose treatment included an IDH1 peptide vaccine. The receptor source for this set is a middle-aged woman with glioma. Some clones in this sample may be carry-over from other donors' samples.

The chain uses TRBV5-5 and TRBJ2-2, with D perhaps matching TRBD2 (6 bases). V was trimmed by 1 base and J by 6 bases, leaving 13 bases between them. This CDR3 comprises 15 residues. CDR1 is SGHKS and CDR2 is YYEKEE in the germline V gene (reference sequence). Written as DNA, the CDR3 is TGTGCCAGCAGCTTGTGGGGGGACCCCGCCGGGGAGCTGTTTTTT. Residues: CASSLWGDPAGELFF.

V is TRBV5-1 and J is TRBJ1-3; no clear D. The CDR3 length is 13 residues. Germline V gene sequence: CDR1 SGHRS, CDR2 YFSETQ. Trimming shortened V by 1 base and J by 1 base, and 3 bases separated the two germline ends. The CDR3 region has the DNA TGCGCCAGCAGCTTGTATTCTGGAAACACCATATATTTT. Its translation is CASSLYSGNTIYF.

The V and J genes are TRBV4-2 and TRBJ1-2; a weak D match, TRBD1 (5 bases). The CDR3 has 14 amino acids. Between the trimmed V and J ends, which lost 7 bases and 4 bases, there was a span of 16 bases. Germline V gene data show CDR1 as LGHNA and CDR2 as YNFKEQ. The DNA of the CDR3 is TGTGCCAGCAACTCTCGGGGGTACGGCTATGGCTACACCTTC. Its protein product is CASNSRGYGYGYTF.

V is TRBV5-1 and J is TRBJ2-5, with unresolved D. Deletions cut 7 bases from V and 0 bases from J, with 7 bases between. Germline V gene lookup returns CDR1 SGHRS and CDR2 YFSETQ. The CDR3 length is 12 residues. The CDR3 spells CASGPDQETQYF. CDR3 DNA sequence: TGCGCCAGCGGCCCGGACCAAGAGACCCAGTACTTC.

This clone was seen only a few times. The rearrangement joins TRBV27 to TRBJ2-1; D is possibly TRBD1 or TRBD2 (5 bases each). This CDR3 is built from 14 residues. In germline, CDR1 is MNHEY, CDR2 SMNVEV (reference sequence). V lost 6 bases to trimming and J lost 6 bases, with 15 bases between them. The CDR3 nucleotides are TGTGCCAGCAGGTCCCTGGGGGATAGCAATGAGCAGTTCTTC. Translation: CASRSLGDSNEQFF.

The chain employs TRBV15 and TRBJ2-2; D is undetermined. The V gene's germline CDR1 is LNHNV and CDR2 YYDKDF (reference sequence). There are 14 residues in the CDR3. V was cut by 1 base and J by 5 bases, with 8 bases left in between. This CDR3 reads CATSRGPLTGELFF. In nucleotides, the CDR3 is TGTGCCACCAGCAGAGGGCCCCTTACCGGGGAGCTGTTTTTT.

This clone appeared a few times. The CDR3 loop is CASGSPGAGRRNTEAFF. CDR3 sequence (DNA): TGTGCTAGTGGTTCCCCCGGTGCAGGGCGCCGGAACACTGAAGCTTTCTTT. This sequence joins TRBV12-5 and TRBJ1-1; weak D call: TRBD1 (5 bases). Germline CDR1 LGHNT, CDR2 FRNRAP. The length of the CDR3 is 17 residues. The germline V and J ends were trimmed by 4 bases and 1 base, with 19 bases remaining between them. Full variable domain (remainder filled in from reference TRBV12-5 and TRBJ1-1): DARVTQTPRHKVTEMGQEVTMRCQPILGHNTVFWYRQTMMQGLELLAYFRNRAPLDDSGMPKDRFSAEMPDATLATLKIQPSEPRDSAVYFCASGSPGAGRRNTEAFFGQGTRLTVV.